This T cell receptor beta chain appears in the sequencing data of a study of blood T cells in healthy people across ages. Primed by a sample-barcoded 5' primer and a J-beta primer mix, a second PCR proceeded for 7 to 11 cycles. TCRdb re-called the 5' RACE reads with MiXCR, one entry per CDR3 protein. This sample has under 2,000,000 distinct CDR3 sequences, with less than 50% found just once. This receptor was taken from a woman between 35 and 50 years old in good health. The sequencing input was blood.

The CDR3 reads CASSQQGFYTEAFF. The CDR3 coding sequence is TGCGCCAGCAGCCAACAGGGGTTTTACACTGAAGCTTTCTTT. The rearrangement joins TRBV4-1 to TRBJ1-1, with a possible D match to TRBD1 (6 bases). Germline lookup yields CDR1 MGHRA and CDR2 YSYEKL. The CDR3 extends over 14 amino acids. Trimming took off 2 bases at V and 3 bases at J, with 10 bases between the two ends.